This T cell receptor (beta chain) emerged from a study of persistence of HIV-infected CD4 T cells. The ends lost 4 bases at V and 2 bases at J; junction bases unmatched: 3. Germline V gene sequence: CDR1 WNHNN, CDR2 SYGVQD (reference sequence). The CDR3 spans 15 residues. Nonspecific anti-CD3/anti-CD28 bead stimulation represents the broad CD4+ T cell repertoire. Responding CD4+ T cells were sorted by upregulation of both CD40 ligand and CD69. Donors had CD4+ T cell counts above 400 cells/uL and were CMV-seropositive. As to this clone: The antigen is unknown.

This was the immunoSEQ version 4 assay in survey mode. TCRdb keeps only in-frame clones here, not all; method: immunoSEQ multiplex PCR. This sample has around 40,000 clones; more than 80% occur once, and the top ten carry over 1%. The V call is TRBV10-1, the J call TRBJ2-2; 8 nucleotides match TRBD1. The sample was CD4+ T cells sorted from PBMCs after roughly 20-hour stimulation, taken from a patient who received antiretroviral therapy. This receptor was identified in an adult man with HIV who was CMV-seropositive. The CDR3 loop is CASSGPGGNTGELFF. The CDR3 nucleotides read TGCGCCAGCAGTGGTCCAGGGGGCAACACCGGGGAGCTGTTTTTT.